The entry below describes one T cell receptor beta chain. The data are from a study of blood T cell repertoires in COVID-19. The assay was immunoSEQ multiplex PCR, and TCRdb's table has in-frame clones only and misses some. The sample has 200,000 to 300,000 clones, around 90% seen once. CDR3 size: 13 residues. Trimming stripped 10 bases from V and 2 bases from J, with 14 bases between. CDR1 and CDR2 (germline): ENHRY, SYGVKD. The clonotype originates from a man aged 30 to 39 with COVID-19, enrolled during active disease. What was sequenced was peripheral blood. This chain connects TRBV10-3 to TRBJ2-5; D possibly corresponds to TRBD1 (6 bases). CDR3 amino acids: CATGAGDQETQYF. The CDR3, as DNA: TGTGCCACAGGGGCTGGGGATCAAGAGACCCAGTACTTC.